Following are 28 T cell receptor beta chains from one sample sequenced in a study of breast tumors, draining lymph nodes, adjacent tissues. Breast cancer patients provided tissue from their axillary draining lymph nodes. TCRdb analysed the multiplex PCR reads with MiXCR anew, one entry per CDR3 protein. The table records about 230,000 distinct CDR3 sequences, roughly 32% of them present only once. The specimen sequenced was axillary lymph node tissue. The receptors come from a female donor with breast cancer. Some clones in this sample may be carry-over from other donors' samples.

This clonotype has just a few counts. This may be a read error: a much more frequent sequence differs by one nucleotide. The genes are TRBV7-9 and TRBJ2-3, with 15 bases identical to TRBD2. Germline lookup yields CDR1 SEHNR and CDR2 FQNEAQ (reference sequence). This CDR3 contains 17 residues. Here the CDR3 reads CASSPGLAGGRTDPQYF. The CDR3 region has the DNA TGTGCCAGCAGCCCAGGACTAGCGGGAGGGCGCACAGATCCGCAGTATTTT. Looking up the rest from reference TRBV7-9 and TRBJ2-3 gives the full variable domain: DTGVSQNPRHKITKRGQNVTFRCDPISEHNRLYWYRQTLGQGPEFLTYFQNEAQLEKSRLLSDRFSAERPKGSFSTLEIQRTEQGDSAMYLCASSPGLAGGRTDPQYFGPGTRLTVL.

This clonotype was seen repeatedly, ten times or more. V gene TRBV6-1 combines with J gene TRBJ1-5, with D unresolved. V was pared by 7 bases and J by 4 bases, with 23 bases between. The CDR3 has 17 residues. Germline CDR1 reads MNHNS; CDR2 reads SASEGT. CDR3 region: CASTSGRAERWNQPQHF. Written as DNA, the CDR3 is TGTGCCAGCACCTCGGGGAGGGCTGAACGTTGGAATCAGCCCCAGCATTTT.

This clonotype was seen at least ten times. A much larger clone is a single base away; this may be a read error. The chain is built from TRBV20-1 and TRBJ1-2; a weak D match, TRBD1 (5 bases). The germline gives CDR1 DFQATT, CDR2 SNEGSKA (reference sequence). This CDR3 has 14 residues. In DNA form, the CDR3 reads TGCAGTGCTACTCGGGACGGGGCGGACTATGGCTACGCCTTC. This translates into CSATRDGADYGYAF.

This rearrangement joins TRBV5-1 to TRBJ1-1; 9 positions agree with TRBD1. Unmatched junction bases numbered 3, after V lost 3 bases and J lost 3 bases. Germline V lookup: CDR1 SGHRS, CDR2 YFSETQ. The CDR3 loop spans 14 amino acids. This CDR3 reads CASSSRTGDTEAFF. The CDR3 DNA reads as TGCGCCAGCAGCTCCCGGACAGGGGACACTGAAGCTTTCTTT.

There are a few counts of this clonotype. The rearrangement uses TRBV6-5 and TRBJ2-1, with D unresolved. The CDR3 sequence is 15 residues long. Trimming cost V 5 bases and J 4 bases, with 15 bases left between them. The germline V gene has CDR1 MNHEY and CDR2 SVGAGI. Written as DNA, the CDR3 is TGTGCCAGCAGTGAAGTAGCACCACCGTACAATGAGCAGTTCTTC. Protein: CASSEVAPPYNEQFF.

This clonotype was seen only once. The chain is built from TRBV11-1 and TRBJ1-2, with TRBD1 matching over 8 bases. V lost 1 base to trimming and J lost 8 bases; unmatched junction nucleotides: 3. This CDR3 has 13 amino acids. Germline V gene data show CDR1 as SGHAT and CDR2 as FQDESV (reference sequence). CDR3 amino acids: CASSLGWTGGYTF. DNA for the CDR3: TGTGCCAGCAGCTTAGGGTGGACAGGGGGCTACACCTTC.

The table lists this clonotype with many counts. This chain's CDR3 is CASSGGRKATNEKLFF. In DNA form, the CDR3 reads TGTGCCAGCAGTGGGGGACGTAAAGCAACTAATGAAAAACTGTTTTTT. This sequence joins TRBV6-1 and TRBJ1-4, with TRBD1 as a possible D gene (5 bases). The ends were cut back, 4 bases at V and 0 bases at J, with 12 bases in the middle. This CDR3 comprises 16 residues. Looked up from germline, CDR1 is MNHNS and CDR2 is SASEGT.

The CDR3 nucleotides read TGCGCCAGCAGCGGGGAGACAGGGCTGGACACCCAGTACTTC. This gives the protein CASSGETGLDTQYF. The chain couples TRBV5-1 to TRBJ2-5; 7 bases agree with TRBD1. The CDR3 runs to 14 residues. Unmatched junction bases numbered 11, after V lost 4 bases and J lost 8 bases. Germline V gene data show CDR1 as SGHRS and CDR2 as YFSETQ.

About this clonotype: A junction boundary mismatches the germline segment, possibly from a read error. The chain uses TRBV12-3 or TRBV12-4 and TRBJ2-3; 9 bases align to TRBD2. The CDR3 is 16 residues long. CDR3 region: CASTWPSGKLTDTQYF. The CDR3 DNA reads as TGTGCCAGCACCTGGCCTAGCGGGAAATTGACAGATACGCAGTACTTT.

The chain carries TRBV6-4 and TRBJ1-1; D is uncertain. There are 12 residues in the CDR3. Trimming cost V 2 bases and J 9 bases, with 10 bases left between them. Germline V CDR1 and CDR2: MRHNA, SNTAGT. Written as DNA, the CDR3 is TGTGCCAGCAGTGACCCGGCCCCTAAAGCTTTCTTT. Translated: CASSDPAPKAFF.

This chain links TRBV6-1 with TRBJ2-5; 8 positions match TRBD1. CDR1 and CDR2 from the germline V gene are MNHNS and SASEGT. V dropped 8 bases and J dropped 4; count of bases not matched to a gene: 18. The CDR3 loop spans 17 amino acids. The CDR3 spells CASAGSLDRVWRETQYF. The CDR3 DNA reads TGTGCCAGCGCGGGGTCGTTGGACAGGGTGTGGCGAGAGACCCAGTACTTC.

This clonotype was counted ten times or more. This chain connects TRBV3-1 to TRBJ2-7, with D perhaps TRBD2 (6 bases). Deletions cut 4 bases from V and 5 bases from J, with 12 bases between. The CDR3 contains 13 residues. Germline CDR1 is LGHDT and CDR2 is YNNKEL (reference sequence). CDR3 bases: TGTGCCAGCAGCCCAGCTGGAGGGGACGAGCAGTACTTC. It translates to CASSPAGGDEQYF.

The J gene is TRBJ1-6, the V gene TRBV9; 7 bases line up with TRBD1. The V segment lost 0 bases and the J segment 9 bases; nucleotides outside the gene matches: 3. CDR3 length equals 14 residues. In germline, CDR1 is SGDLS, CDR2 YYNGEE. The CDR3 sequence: CASSVAGGSSPLHF. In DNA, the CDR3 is TGTGCCAGCAGCGTAGCAGGGGGGAGTTCACCCCTCCACTTT.

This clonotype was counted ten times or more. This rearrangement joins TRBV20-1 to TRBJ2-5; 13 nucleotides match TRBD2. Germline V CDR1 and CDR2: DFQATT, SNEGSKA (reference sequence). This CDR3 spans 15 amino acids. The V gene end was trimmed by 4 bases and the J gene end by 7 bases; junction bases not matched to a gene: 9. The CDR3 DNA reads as TGCAGTGCTACGACTAGCGGGAGGAAAAAGGGGACCCAGTACTTC. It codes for CSATTSGRKKGTQYF.

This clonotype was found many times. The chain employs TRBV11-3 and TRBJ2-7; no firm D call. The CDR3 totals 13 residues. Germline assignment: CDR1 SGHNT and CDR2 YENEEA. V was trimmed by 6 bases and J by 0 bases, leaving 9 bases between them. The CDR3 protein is CASRGGFSYEQYF. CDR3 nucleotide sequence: TGTGCCAGCAGGGGCGGCTTCTCCTACGAGCAGTACTTC.

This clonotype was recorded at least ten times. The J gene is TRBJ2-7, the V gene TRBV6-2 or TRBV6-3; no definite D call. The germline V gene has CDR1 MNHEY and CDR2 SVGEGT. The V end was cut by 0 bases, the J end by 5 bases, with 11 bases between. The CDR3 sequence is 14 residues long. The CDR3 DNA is TGTGCCAGCAGTTACTCCCTAAGGGAACACGAGCAGTACTTC. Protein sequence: CASSYSLREHEQYF.

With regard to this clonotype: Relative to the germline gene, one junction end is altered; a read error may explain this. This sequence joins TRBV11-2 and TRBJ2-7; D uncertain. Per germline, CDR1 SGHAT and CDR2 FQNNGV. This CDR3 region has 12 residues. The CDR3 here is CASSPSSYERYF. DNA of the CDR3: TGTGCCAGCAGCCCCAGCTCCTACGAGCGGTACTTC.

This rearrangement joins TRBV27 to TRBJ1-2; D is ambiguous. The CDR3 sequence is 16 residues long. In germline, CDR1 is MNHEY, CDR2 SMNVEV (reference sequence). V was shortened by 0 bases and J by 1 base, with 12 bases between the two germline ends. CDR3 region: CASSLSWTSFNYGYTF. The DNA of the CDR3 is TGTGCCAGCAGTTTATCGTGGACCAGTTTTAACTATGGCTACACCTTC.

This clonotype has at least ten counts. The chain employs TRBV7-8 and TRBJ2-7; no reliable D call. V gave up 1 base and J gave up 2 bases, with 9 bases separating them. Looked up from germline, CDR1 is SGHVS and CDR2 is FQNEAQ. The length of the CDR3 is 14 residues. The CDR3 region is CASSLVKSPYEQYF. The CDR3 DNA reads TGTGCCAGCAGCTTAGTTAAATCTCCCTACGAGCAGTACTTC.

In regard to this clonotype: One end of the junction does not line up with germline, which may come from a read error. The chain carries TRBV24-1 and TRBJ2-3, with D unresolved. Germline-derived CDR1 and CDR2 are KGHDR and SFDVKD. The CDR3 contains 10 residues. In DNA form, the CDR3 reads TGTGCCACCAGGGTAGATATGCAGTATTTT. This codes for CATRVDMQYF.

CDR3 bases: TGCAGTGCTAGAGACGGGACTAGCGGGAGGGGCTACGAGCAGTACTTC. This sequence encodes CSARDGTSGRGYEQYF. The chain has TRBV20-1 and TRBJ2-7; 16 positions agree with TRBD2. This CDR3 is built from 16 residues. The junction had 2 bases not matched to a gene; V was cut back by 0 bases and J by 3 bases. Germline V gene sequence: CDR1 DFQATT, CDR2 SNEGSKA (reference sequence).

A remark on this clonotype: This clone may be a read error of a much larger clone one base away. The CDR3: CAWRAAGAAGANYEQYF. The CDR3 bases are TGTGCCTGGAGGGCAGCTGGGGCGGCCGGGGCCAACTACGAGCAGTACTTC. The rearrangement joins TRBV30 to TRBJ2-7; the D gene could be TRBD1 or TRBD2 (5 bases each). V dropped 3 bases and J dropped 3 bases, with 24 bases sitting between them. The germline V gene encodes CDR1 GTSNPN and CDR2 SVGIG (reference sequence). This CDR3 comprises 17 residues.

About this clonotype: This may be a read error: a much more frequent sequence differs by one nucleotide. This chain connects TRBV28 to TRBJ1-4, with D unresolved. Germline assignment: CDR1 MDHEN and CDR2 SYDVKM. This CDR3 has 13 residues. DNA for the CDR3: TGTGCCAGCAGAAAGGCCAGGAATGGAAAACTGTTTTTT. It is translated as CASRKARNGKLFF.

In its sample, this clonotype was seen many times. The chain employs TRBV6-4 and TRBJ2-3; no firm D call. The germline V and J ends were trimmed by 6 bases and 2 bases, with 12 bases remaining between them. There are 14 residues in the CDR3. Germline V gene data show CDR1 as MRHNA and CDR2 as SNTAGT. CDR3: CASRSSWNTDTQYF. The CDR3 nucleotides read TGTGCCAGCAGGAGTAGCTGGAACACAGATACGCAGTATTTT.

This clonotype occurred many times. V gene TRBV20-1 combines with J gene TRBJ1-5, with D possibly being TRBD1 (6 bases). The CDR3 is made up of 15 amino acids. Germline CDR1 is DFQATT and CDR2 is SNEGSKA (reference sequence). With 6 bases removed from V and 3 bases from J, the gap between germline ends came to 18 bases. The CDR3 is CSATKQTGYNQPQHF. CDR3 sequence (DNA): TGCAGTGCCACAAAACAAACAGGGTACAATCAGCCCCAGCATTTT.

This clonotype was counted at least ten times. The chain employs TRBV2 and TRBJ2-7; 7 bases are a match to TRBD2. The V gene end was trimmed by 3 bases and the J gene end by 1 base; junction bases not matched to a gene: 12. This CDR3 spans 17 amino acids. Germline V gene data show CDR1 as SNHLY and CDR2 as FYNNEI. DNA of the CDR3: TGTGCCAGCAGTGAGATGCTAGCGGTCCGGCCATCCTACGAGCAGTACTTC. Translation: CASSEMLAVRPSYEQYF.

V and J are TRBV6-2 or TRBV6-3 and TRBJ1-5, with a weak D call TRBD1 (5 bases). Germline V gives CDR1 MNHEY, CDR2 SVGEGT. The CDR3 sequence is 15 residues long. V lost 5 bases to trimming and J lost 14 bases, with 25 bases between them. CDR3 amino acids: CASSLGWTLEAYEHF. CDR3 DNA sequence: TGTGCCAGCAGTCTGGGGTGGACACTTGAGGCCTACGAGCATTTT.

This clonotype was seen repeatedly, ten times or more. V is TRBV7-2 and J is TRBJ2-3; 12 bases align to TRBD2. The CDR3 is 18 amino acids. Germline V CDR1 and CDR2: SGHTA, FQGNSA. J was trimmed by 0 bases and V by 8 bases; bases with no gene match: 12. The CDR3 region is CASEGRLAGVTSTDTQYF. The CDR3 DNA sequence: TGTGCCAGCGAAGGAAGACTAGCGGGAGTTACTAGCACAGATACGCAGTATTTT.